There are a few counts of the clone carrying this T cell receptor (beta chain). Its antigen is undetermined. Noted treatment: some 20 received Ad26.COV2.S at low or high dose, single or two shots; about 5 received placebo; per-sample allocation not given. Day 63 after the first injection of vaccine or placebo was the sampling time. This record comes from a study of Ad26.COV2.S vaccination and SARS-CoV-2 variants. Study at large: Trial arm assignment for the donor was COV1001 Ad26.COV2.S. Administration of Ad26.COV2.S was intramuscular, either once or twice 56 days apart.

Study-wide results and caveats: Vaccinees showed greater spike-specific TCR breadth than placebo recipients. In TCR breadth and depth analyses, total T cell responses may have been underestimated.

Sequenced by immunoSEQ multiplex PCR; TCRdb stores in-frame clones only, minus some. The data hold roughly 380,000 clones, with 85% observed a single time. The receptor was isolated from a person between 18 and 59 years old who received the Ad26.COV2.S COVID-19 vaccine or a placebo. Specimen: peripheral blood, collected in a trial of Ad26.COV2.S vaccine versus placebo.

DNA of the CDR3: TGTGCCAGCAGTCCGTTGCTCTGGCGGGAGTCAGAAGATACGCAGTATTTT. Its translation: CASSPLLWRESEDTQYF. The rearrangement joins TRBV27 to TRBJ2-3; 7 bases agree with TRBD2. This CDR3 is built from 17 residues. V lost 5 bases, J lost 5 bases, and 16 bases stayed unmatched. CDR1 is MNHEY and CDR2 is SMNVEV in the germline V gene (reference sequence).